This entry lists 14 T cell receptor beta chains sequenced from one sample in a study of cytomegalovirus exposure and HLA in healthy donors. PCR used 60 Vbeta primers and 13 Jbeta primers. Only in-frame clones appear in the TCRdb table, and some are missing; sequencing was by immunoSEQ multiplex PCR. This table lists more than 60,000 clones. The specimen sequenced was PBMCs. The receptors derive from a boy aged 5-17 years in good health and CMV-seronegative.

The chain has TRBV5-6 and TRBJ2-5; TRBD2 matches at 13 bases. Germline CDR1 SGHDT, CDR2 YYEEEE. V trimming: 0 bases; J trimming: 2 bases; junction bases outside the gene matches: 10. There are 19 residues in the CDR3. CDR3 DNA: TGTGCCAGCAGCTTGGTATTGACTAGCGGGAGGCAGGGTCAAGAGACCCAGTACTTC. This codes for CASSLVLTSGRQGQETQYF.

The J gene is TRBJ2-7, the V gene TRBV15; 9 bases are shared with TRBD1. The ends lost 0 bases at V and 6 bases at J; junction bases unmatched: 6. CDR3 length equals 15 residues. Germline V gives CDR1 LNHNV, CDR2 YYDKDF (reference sequence). CDR3 amino acids: CATSREGQGLGEQYF. CDR3 nucleotide sequence: TGTGCCACCAGCAGAGAGGGACAGGGTCTGGGCGAGCAGTACTTC.

The chain combines TRBV6-1 with TRBJ2-7, with D possibly TRBD1 on 5 matching bases. Trimming left V 6 bases short and J 6 bases short, with 21 bases between. The germline V gene encodes CDR1 MNHNS and CDR2 SASEGT. This CDR3 comprises 15 residues. This chain's CDR3 is CASRDDTPGKIEQYF. In DNA form, the CDR3 reads TGTGCCAGCAGGGACGATACACCAGGGAAGATCGAGCAGTACTTC.

The chain joins TRBV9 to TRBJ2-7, with D maybe TRBD2 (6 bases). Germline values: CDR1 SGDLS, CDR2 YYNGEE. The CDR3 runs to 15 residues. Trimming removed 0 bases from V and 3 bases from J, with 13 bases in between. The CDR3 DNA is TGTGCCAGCAGCGTAGGAGACGGGGGAGGCTACGAGCAGTACTTC. It translates to CASSVGDGGGYEQYF.

The rearrangement joins TRBV7-2 to TRBJ1-6; D gene ambiguous. Trimming took 0 bases from V and 14 from J, leaving 14 bases between them. The germline V gene has CDR1 SGHTA and CDR2 FQGNSA. CDR3 length: 14 residues. The CDR3 DNA reads as TGTGCCAGCAGCTTAGCGCAGTGGCCTCTGGCCCTCCACTTT. Protein product: CASSLAQWPLALHF. The variable domain in full, completed from reference TRBV7-2 and TRBJ1-6, reads GAGVSQSPSNKVTEKGKDVELRCDPISGHTALYWYRQSLGQGLEFLIYFQGNSAPDKSGLPSDRFSAERTGGSVSTLTIQRTQQEDSAVYLCASSLAQWPLALHFGNGTRLTVT.

This chain uses TRBV28 with TRBJ1-1; D possibly corresponds to TRBD1 (6 bases). Germline-derived CDR1 and CDR2 are MDHEN and SYDVKM. This CDR3 comprises 14 residues. V gave up 6 bases and J gave up 4 bases, with 15 bases separating them. The CDR3 loop is CASSTGRVATEAFF. CDR3 sequence (DNA): TGTGCCAGCAGCACAGGGAGGGTCGCCACTGAAGCTTTCTTT.

This chain uses TRBV9 with TRBJ1-3; D not certain. Germline CDR1 and CDR2: SGDLS and YYNGEE. The CDR3 length is 15 residues. Trimming left V 3 bases short and J 4 bases short, with 14 bases between. This CDR3 is CASSGTALRGNTIYF. The CDR3 DNA is TGTGCCAGCAGCGGGACTGCCTTGAGAGGAAACACCATATATTTT.

The V and J genes are TRBV27 and TRBJ1-4; 7 bases line up with TRBD1. V shed 7 bases, J shed 5 bases, and the junction held 10 bases outside the gene matches. The CDR3 sequence is 15 residues long. Germline lookup yields CDR1 MNHEY and CDR2 SMNVEV (reference sequence). The CDR3 DNA follows: TGTGCCAGCAAACCGAACAGGGGTAAGAATGAAAAACTGTTTTTT. It specifies CASKPNRGKNEKLFF.

The chain has TRBV7-2 and TRBJ2-1; TRBD2 matches at 11 bases. Losses at the gene ends were 1 base for V and 12 bases for J; bases not matched to a gene: 8. This CDR3 spans 15 amino acids. Germline values: CDR1 SGHTA, CDR2 FQGNSA. CDR3 loop: CASSLDRLAGGVQFF. CDR3 nucleotides: TGTGCCAGCAGCTTAGATAGGCTAGCGGGAGGTGTGCAGTTCTTC.

The chain carries TRBV30 and TRBJ1-6; perhaps TRBD1 as D (5 bases). The V gene lost 2 bases and the J gene lost 10 bases, with 18 bases spanning the gap. The CDR3 loop spans 15 amino acids. CDR1 is GTSNPN and CDR2 is SVGIG in the germline V gene (reference sequence). The chain's CDR3 is CAWSPGRGGYSPLHF. Here the CDR3 DNA reads TGTGCCTGGAGTCCGGGGAGGGGCGGCTACTCACCCCTCCACTTT.

V is TRBV19 and J is TRBJ1-1; D ambiguous. Trimming pared 3 bases from V and 5 bases from J, leaving 13 bases between. Germline V gene lookup returns CDR1 LNHDA and CDR2 SQIVND (reference sequence). CDR3 length: 14 amino acids. The CDR3 loop reads CASSMKGVNTEAFF. DNA of the CDR3: TGTGCCAGTAGTATGAAGGGAGTAAATACTGAAGCTTTCTTT.

This chain joins TRBV18 and TRBJ2-1; 7 bases align to TRBD2. This CDR3 is 15 amino acids long. The V gene end was trimmed by 4 bases and the J gene end by 6 bases; junction bases not matched to a gene: 9. The germline CDR1 and CDR2 sequences are KGHSH and LQKENI. CDR3: CASSRDSSGLNEQFF. The DNA of the CDR3 is TGTGCCAGCTCACGGGACTCTAGCGGACTCAATGAGCAGTTCTTC.

The gene calls are TRBV30 and TRBJ2-5; 11 bases fit TRBD1. The CDR3 sequence is 14 residues long. Germline CDR1 reads GTSNPN; CDR2 reads SVGIG (reference sequence). V trimming: 1 base; J trimming: 5 bases; junction bases outside the gene matches: 3. CDR3 nucleotide sequence: TGTGCCTGGAGTGGGACAGGGGGCCAGGAGACCCAGTACTTC. This sequence encodes CAWSGTGGQETQYF.

The chain carries TRBV15 and TRBJ2-3; 13 bases agree with TRBD2. V was clipped by 5 bases and J by 8 bases; unmatched bases: 10. Germline loops: CDR1 LNHNV, CDR2 YYDKDF (reference sequence). CDR3 length: 16 amino acids. CDR3 loop: CATSSRGLAGVSTQYF. The DNA for the CDR3 is TGTGCCACCAGCTCCCGCGGACTAGCGGGAGTATCTACGCAGTATTTT. Combining the CDR3 with reference TRBV15 and TRBJ2-3 gives the whole variable domain DAMVIQNPRYQVTQFGKPVTLSCSQTLNHNVMYWYQQKSSQAPKLLFHYYDKDFNNEADTPDNFQSRRPNTSFCFLDIRSPGLGDTAMYLCATSSRGLAGVSTQYFGPGTRLTVL.